The 17 T cell receptor beta chains reported below all come from one sample, sequenced in a study of T and B cells in COVID-19 patients. From blood, about 240-550 ng of genomic DNA served as TRB template. TRB rearrangements were amplified by multiplex PCR with BIOMED2 TRB-A/B primers. Via MiXCR, TCRdb re-called the multiplex PCR reads, giving one row per CDR3 protein. The table lists several thousand distinct CDR3 sequences, 20% to 25% of them singletons. Specimen: blood. The receptor set was obtained from a human donor with active COVID-19.

The chain is built from TRBV28 and TRBJ2-2; weak D call: TRBD1 (5 bases). Per germline, CDR1 MDHEN and CDR2 SYDVKM. This CDR3 region has 15 residues. Trimming pared 6 bases from V and 6 bases from J, leaving 17 bases between. For the CDR3, the DNA is TGTGCCAGCAGCCTGAGGCAGGGAAGTCCCGGGGAGCTGTTTTTT. Protein product: CASSLRQGSPGELFF.

J is TRBJ1-5 and V is TRBV7-2; the match to TRBD1 covers 7 bases. This CDR3 is 13 amino acids long. The J segment lost 7 bases and the V segment lost 1 base, leaving 1 base of the junction unmatched. CDR1 is SGHTA and CDR2 is FQGNSA in the germline V gene. CDR3 loop: CASSLETGQPQHF. CDR3 sequence (DNA): TGTGCCAGCAGCTTAGAGACAGGGCAGCCCCAGCATTTT.

By share, this clonotype ranks as medium-sized. This chain's CDR3 is CASRTRGSFNQPQHF. The DNA for the CDR3 is TGTGCCAGTAGGACCAGGGGATCTTTCAATCAGCCCCAGCATTTT. The gene calls are TRBV19 and TRBJ1-5; TRBD1 is a possible D gene (6 bases). Germline CDR1 and CDR2: LNHDA and SQIVND (reference sequence). The V and J ends lost 6 bases and 3 bases respectively, with 15 bases between them. The CDR3 has 15 residues. Full variable domain (missing parts from reference TRBV19 and TRBJ1-5): DGGITQSPKYLFRKEGQNVTLSCEQNLNHDAMYWYRQDPGQGLRLIYYSQIVNDFQKGDIAEGYSVSREKKESFPLTVTSAQKNPTAFYLCASRTRGSFNQPQHFGDGTRLSIL.

This clonotype showed up many times. V is TRBV12-3 or TRBV12-4 and J is TRBJ1-1; D unresolved. Trimming removed 6 bases at V and 4 bases at J, with 12 bases between. The CDR3 runs 13 residues. CDR3 sequence: CASSPFPATEAFF. The CDR3 DNA reads as TGTGCCAGCAGCCCCTTTCCGGCCACTGAAGCTTTCTTT.

The rearrangement joins TRBV4-3 to TRBJ1-2; D remains unclear. This CDR3 comprises 13 residues. The germline gives CDR1 LGHNA, CDR2 YSLEER. Trimming shortened V by 0 bases and J by 8 bases, and 10 bases separated the two germline ends. CDR3 residues: CASSQDLLGGYTF. As DNA, the CDR3 is TGCGCCAGCAGCCAAGATCTTCTGGGGGGCTACACCTTC.

In this sample, this clonotype turned up many times. This CDR3 is CASSDPGRKNIQYF. CDR3 in DNA: TGTGCCAGCAGTGATCCGGGGCGTAAAAACATTCAGTACTTC. The chain links TRBV6-1 to TRBJ2-4; TRBD1 or TRBD2 may be the D gene (5 bases each). The CDR3 runs 14 residues. CDR1 is MNHNS and CDR2 is SASEGT in the germline V gene. V shed 3 bases and J shed 4 bases, with 10 bases lying between them.

In its sample, this clonotype ranks as medium-sized. V is TRBV5-4 and J is TRBJ1-1, with 7 nucleotides matching TRBD1. The CDR3 sequence is 16 residues long. Losses at the gene ends were 4 bases for V and 0 bases for J; bases not matched to a gene: 9. The germline V gene encodes CDR1 SGHNT and CDR2 YYREEE (reference sequence). CDR3 in amino acids: CASSPSQGTVNTEAFF. The CDR3 bases are TGTGCCAGCAGCCCATCACAGGGGACCGTGAACACTGAAGCTTTCTTT.

This clonotype qualifies as large. The chain links TRBV29-1 to TRBJ2-3, with no clear D. The CDR3 runs 13 residues. Trimming pared 3 bases from V and 3 bases from J, leaving 10 bases between. Germline assignment: CDR1 SQVTM and CDR2 ANQGSEA. The CDR3 bases are TGCAGCGTTGACCGAAGTGGTACAGATACGCAGTATTTT. Its translation is CSVDRSGTDTQYF.

This clonotype ranks as large. This chain connects TRBV19 to TRBJ2-1; a possible D gene is TRBD1 (6 bases). In germline, CDR1 is LNHDA, CDR2 SQIVND (reference sequence). CDR3 length equals 14 residues. The V end was cut by 5 bases, the J end by 8 bases, with 16 bases between. The CDR3 bases are TGTGCCAGTAGTCTCCAAACAGGGATCCATGAGCAGTTCTTC. This translates into CASSLQTGIHEQFF.

With regard to this clonotype: Given a much more abundant clone one base away, this may be a read error. The rearrangement links TRBV13 to TRBJ2-5, with 8 bases that match TRBD1. CDR1 is PRHDT, CDR2 FYEKMQ, per germline (reference sequence). CDR3 length equals 14 residues. CDR3 residues: CACSSLDREETQYF. DNA for the CDR3: TGTGCCTGCAGCTCCTTGGACAGGGAAGAGACCCAGTACTTC.

This clonotype is labeled as medium-sized. The V and J genes are TRBV5-4 and TRBJ1-2; 9 bases line up with TRBD1. V shed 3 bases, J shed 5 bases, and the junction held 11 bases outside the gene matches. The V gene's germline CDR1 is SGHNT and CDR2 YYREEE (reference sequence). The CDR3 is made up of 16 amino acids. The CDR3 DNA reads as TGTGCCAGCAGCTACCCAACAGGGGGCACGCGTTATGGCTACACCTTC. This translates into CASSYPTGGTRYGYTF.

This clonotype appeared a few times. The gene calls are TRBV5-1 and TRBJ1-2; D is possibly TRBD1 (5 bases). Trimming stripped 4 bases from V and 2 bases from J, with 15 bases between. Germline V lookup: CDR1 SGHRS, CDR2 YFSETQ. The CDR3 runs to 15 residues. CDR3 DNA: TGCGCCAGCAGCGGCGCCCAGGGAGACAACTATGGCTACACCTTC. Residues: CASSGAQGDNYGYTF.

By frequency in the sample, this clonotype is medium-sized. V gene TRBV27 combines with J gene TRBJ2-7, with 9 bases identical to TRBD2. V shed 6 bases, J shed 6 bases, and the junction held 15 bases outside the gene matches. The CDR3 sequence is 16 residues long. Germline loops: CDR1 MNHEY, CDR2 SMNVEV (reference sequence). The CDR3 loop reads CASSKREDLILREQYF. The CDR3 DNA sequence: TGTGCCAGCAGCAAGCGGGAGGACTTGATACTTCGCGAGCAGTACTTC.

This chain joins TRBV20-1 and TRBJ2-1, with D possibly called TRBD1 or TRBD2 (5 bases each). This CDR3 contains 14 residues. The V gene's germline CDR1 is DFQATT and CDR2 SNEGSKA (reference sequence). V lost 3 bases to trimming and J lost 0 bases, with 9 bases between them. CDR3 sequence (DNA): TGCAGTGCTAGTGCAGGGAGCTCCTACAATGAGCAGTTCTTC. This translates into CSASAGSSYNEQFF.

This clonotype is judged medium-sized (0.01 to 0.1%). The chain couples TRBV6-5 to TRBJ2-5, with D perhaps matching TRBD1 (5 bases). CDR3 length: 16 amino acids. Germline CDR1 and CDR2: MNHEY and SVGAGI. V was clipped by 0 bases and J by 4 bases, with 15 bases between them. CDR3 bases: TGTGCCAGCAGTTACTCGTATAGCCCTACAGGAGAGACCCAGTACTTC. As protein: CASSYSYSPTGETQYF.

The gene calls are TRBV7-2 and TRBJ1-1, with no clear D. Germline lookup yields CDR1 SGHTA and CDR2 FQGNSA. The CDR3 sequence is 13 residues long. V lost 4 bases and J lost 0, with 6 bases in between. CDR3 bases: TGTGCCAGCAGCTCTCAAATGAACACTGAAGCTTTCTTT. Translated, it gives CASSSQMNTEAFF.

The chain carries TRBV7-9 and TRBJ1-5; 9 positions match TRBD1. Germline-derived CDR1 and CDR2 are SEHNR and FQNEAQ (reference sequence). The CDR3 is 14 amino acids. Trimming cost V 4 bases and J 7 bases; bases outside gene matches: 5. The CDR3 DNA reads TGTGCCAGCAGCTCCGGGACAGGGCTACAGCCCCAGCATTTT. As protein: CASSSGTGLQPQHF.